These T cell receptor beta chains were read from a single sample in a study of blood T cell repertoires in COVID-19. TCRdb keeps only in-frame clones here, not all; method: immunoSEQ multiplex PCR. The data hold fewer than 250,000 clones, with about nine tenths observed a single time. The sequencing input was peripheral blood. The source is a man younger than 40 with COVID-19, enrolled during active disease. Both conserved end residues are part of each CDR3. The D gene is left open where the match is weak. Only part of the rows carry a size: once, few, many, or a class if the clone is expanded.

cdr3_nt | cdr3_aa | clone_size | j_call | v_call | d_call
TGTGCCATCAGTGTGGGACAAGTCCACGAGCAGTACTTC | CAISVGQVHEQYF | . | TRBJ2-7 | TRBV10-3 | .
TGTGCCAGCAGTTACGGGACAGGGGCCTCACCCCTCCACTTT | CASSYGTGASPLHF | . | TRBJ1-6 | TRBV6-5 | TRBD1
TGTGCCAGCAGCCCACCGGACAGGGGGCGGGACACCATATATTTT | CASSPPDRGRDTIYF | once | TRBJ1-3 | TRBV9 | TRBD1
TGCAGCGGCCAACAGGGGCCGATCACAGATACGCAGTATTTT | CSGQQGPITDTQYF | . | TRBJ2-3 | TRBV29-1 | TRBD1
TGTGCCTGGACCCCAAGGCGGGGTACCACCGGGGAGCTGTTTTTT | CAWTPRRGTTGELFF | . | TRBJ2-2 | TRBV30 | .
TGCGCCAGCACCATGAACACTGAAGCTTTCTTT | CASTMNTEAFF | . | TRBJ1-1 | TRBV5-1 | .
TGTGCCAGCTTACTCCCGACAGGGGGCTCCTATGGCTACACCTTC | CASLLPTGGSYGYTF | . | TRBJ1-2 | TRBV2 | TRBD1
TGTGCCAGCAGCCCGGGCCAAGGGGATGAAAAACTGTTTTTT | CASSPGQGDEKLFF | . | TRBJ1-4 | TRBV5-8 | .
TGTGCCAGCAGTTTATTTAGCGGGAGCTCCTACAATGAGCAGTTCTTC | CASSLFSGSSYNEQFF | . | TRBJ2-1 | TRBV28 | TRBD2
TGTGCCACCAGCAGTAAAACAGGTTACTCTGGAAACACCATATATTTT | CATSSKTGYSGNTIYF | . | TRBJ1-3 | TRBV15 | .
TGTGCCAGCAGCTTTTTCACAGGCCCCCAGCCCCAGCATTTT | CASSFFTGPQPQHF | . | TRBJ1-5 | TRBV7-8 | .
TGTGCCAGCAGCCCTTATATTATCTCTGGAAACACCATATATTTT | CASSPYIISGNTIYF | . | TRBJ1-3 | TRBV7-8 | .
TGTGCCAGCAGCTTAGAAGATTGGCGGGAGGGTGCCAATGAGCAGTTCTTC | CASSLEDWREGANEQFF | . | TRBJ2-1 | TRBV11-3 | TRBD2
TGTGCCAGCAGCGTAGATTACGGCTCCTACAATGAGCAGTTCTTC | CASSVDYGSYNEQFF | . | TRBJ2-1 | TRBV9 | .
TGTGCCAGCAGCTTGGGGGGAGGGAACGAGCAGTACTTC | CASSLGGGNEQYF | . | TRBJ2-7 | TRBV5-4 | TRBD2
TGCGCCAGCAAGCATCGACAGTTTAATGAAAAACTGTTTTTT | CASKHRQFNEKLFF | . | TRBJ1-4 | TRBV23-1 | .
TGTGCCAGCACCGAACAGGGGGCAATCTATGGCTACACCTTC | CASTEQGAIYGYTF | . | TRBJ1-2 | TRBV2 | TRBD1
TGTGCCAGCAGTTCAAACCTCGGGACTAGGCATGAGCAGTTCTTC | CASSSNLGTRHEQFF | . | TRBJ2-1 | TRBV28 | TRBD2
TGCGCCAGCAGCTTGGGACAGGGATCATTTAACTATGGCTACACCTTC | CASSLGQGSFNYGYTF | once | TRBJ1-2 | TRBV5-1 | TRBD1
TGTGCCAGCAGGCGGGACTTTATCACCTACGAGCAGTACTTC | CASRRDFITYEQYF | . | TRBJ2-7 | TRBV7-8 | .
TGTGCCAGCTCACTCGGACAGGCTTATGGCTACACCTTC | CASSLGQAYGYTF | . | TRBJ1-2 | TRBV18 | TRBD1
TGTGCCAGCAGCTCTCAGGGGGTCGAGCAGTACTTC | CASSSQGVEQYF | . | TRBJ2-7 | TRBV7-9 | TRBD1
TGTGCCAGCAGCTTAGTGCGCAGAGCCGGGACAGGCTACACCTTC | CASSLVRRAGTGYTF | . | TRBJ1-2 | TRBV7-2 | .
TGTGCCAGCAGTGGGGGAGCTGAAGCTTTCTTT | CASSGGAEAFF | . | TRBJ1-1 | TRBV25-1 | .
TGTGCCAGCAGCCTGAGCGGGAGAAGGGCGTTCTTC | CASSLSGRRAFF | . | TRBJ2-1 | TRBV7-8 | TRBD2
TGTGCCATCCGTAGCCTGACGCATGAAGCTTTCTTT | CAIRSLTHEAFF | . | TRBJ1-1 | TRBV10-3 | .
TGTGCCAGCTCACCGGATACTAAAGAGGGACAGCTCTATGGCTACACCTTC | CASSPDTKEGQLYGYTF | . | TRBJ1-2 | TRBV18 | TRBD1
TGTGCCAGCAGCTTAGCCGGGACTGAAGCTTTCTTT | CASSLAGTEAFF | . | TRBJ1-1 | TRBV11-3 | .
TGTGCCAGCATTGCCGGGACAGGGGGCAAAGATACGCAGTATTTT | CASIAGTGGKDTQYF | . | TRBJ2-3 | TRBV7-6 | TRBD1
TGTGCCAGCAGTCCTCGGTGGGGCGTTAACTATGGCTACACCTTC | CASSPRWGVNYGYTF | once | TRBJ1-2 | TRBV25-1 | .
TGTGCCAGCAGCCCCAGCGGCACCTCCTACGAGCAGTACTTC | CASSPSGTSYEQYF | . | TRBJ2-7 | TRBV4-2 | .
TGTGCCAGCAGTCAGGACAGGGGATTAGAAGCTTTCTTT | CASSQDRGLEAFF | . | TRBJ1-1 | TRBV6-4 | TRBD1
TGTGCCAGCAGCTTAGACGGGATGCGGGTATTCACCGGGGAGCTGTTTTTT | CASSLDGMRVFTGELFF | . | TRBJ2-2 | TRBV7-2 | .
TGTGCCAGCAGTACTCCGGGACAGGGAGTAAATAGGCCCCAGCATTTT | CASSTPGQGVNRPQHF | . | TRBJ1-5 | TRBV28 | TRBD1
TGTGCCAGCAGCTTGGGCCTGACAGGGTCCTACGAGCAGTACTTC | CASSLGLTGSYEQYF | . | TRBJ2-7 | TRBV5-4 | TRBD1
TGTGCCAGCAGCCCGAGGCCGACAGAATCAACCTACGAGCAGTACTTC | CASSPRPTESTYEQYF | . | TRBJ2-7 | TRBV5-8 | .
TGTGCCAGCACCAGGCTGAACACTGAAGCTTTCTTT | CASTRLNTEAFF | . | TRBJ1-1 | TRBV7-3 | .
TGTGCCAGCACTGGTCGAGCGGGATGGGGCAATGAGCAGTTCTTC | CASTGRAGWGNEQFF | . | TRBJ2-1 | TRBV6-5 | TRBD2
TGTGCCAGCAGATACAGATCAGGGCAGCCCCAGCATTTT | CASRYRSGQPQHF | . | TRBJ1-5 | TRBV6-5 | .
TGTGCCAGCAGGGGTAGGACAGGGCTGGGCAATCAGCCCCAGCATTTT | CASRGRTGLGNQPQHF | . | TRBJ1-5 | TRBV9 | TRBD1
TGCGCCAGCAGTCAACAGGGGTATAATCAGCCCCAGCATTTT | CASSQQGYNQPQHF | . | TRBJ1-5 | TRBV23-1 | .
TGTGCCAGCAGCACGGACAGGTCCACAGATACGCAGTATTTT | CASSTDRSTDTQYF | . | TRBJ2-3 | TRBV3-1/TRBV3-2 | TRBD1
TGTGCCAGCAGTCTCGGGGGTAACTCCTACAATGAGCAGTTCTTC | CASSLGGNSYNEQFF | . | TRBJ2-1 | TRBV7-3 | .
TGTGCCACCAGCAGAGATCCACAGGGATGGGATAATGAAAAACTGTTTTTT | CATSRDPQGWDNEKLFF | few | TRBJ1-4 | TRBV15 | .
TGTGCCAGCAGGGGACAGGGGCACACTGAAGCTTTCTTT | CASRGQGHTEAFF | . | TRBJ1-1 | TRBV25-1 | TRBD1
TGCGCCAGCAGCCCCCTAAAGCTAAACACTGAAGCTTTCTTT | CASSPLKLNTEAFF | . | TRBJ1-1 | TRBV5-1 | .
TGCGCCAGCAGACGGACAGGCGATGCGGCCACTGAAGCTTTCTTT | CASRRTGDAATEAFF | . | TRBJ1-1 | TRBV4-1 | TRBD1